This T cell receptor beta chain emerged from a study of cytomegalovirus exposure and HLA in healthy donors. The PCR employed 60 Vbeta primers together with 13 Jbeta primers. Method: immunoSEQ multiplex PCR; TCRdb's copy keeps in-frame clones and lacks some. Of 65,000 to 85,000 clones listed, 75% to 90% are singletons. The trim removed 6 bases at V and 7 bases at J, leaving 10 bases unmatched. This CDR3 is built from 15 residues. CDR1 and CDR2 from the germline V gene are MNHEY and SVGAGI. The specimen was PBMCs. The clonotype was recovered from a woman younger than 45 in good health and CMV-seronegative. This chain joins TRBV6-5 and TRBJ2-7; the match to TRBD2 covers 12 bases. The CDR3: CASSPRTSGDGEQYF. CDR3 DNA: TGTGCCAGCAGCCCCCGGACTAGCGGGGATGGGGAGCAGTACTTC.